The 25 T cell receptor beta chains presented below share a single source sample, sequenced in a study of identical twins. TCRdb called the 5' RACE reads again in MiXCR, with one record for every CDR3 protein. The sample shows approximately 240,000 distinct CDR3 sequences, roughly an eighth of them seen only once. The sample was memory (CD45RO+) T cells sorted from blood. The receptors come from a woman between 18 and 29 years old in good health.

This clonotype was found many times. CDR3 loop: CSARAGGNTGELFF. For the CDR3, the DNA is TGCAGTGCTAGAGCGGGGGGGAACACCGGGGAGCTGTTTTTT. This chain connects TRBV20-1 to TRBJ2-2; the match to TRBD2 covers 7 bases. The CDR3 has 14 residues. CDR1 and CDR2 from the germline V gene are DFQATT and SNEGSKA (reference sequence). J gave up 1 base and V 1 base, and 0 bases lay outside the gene matches.

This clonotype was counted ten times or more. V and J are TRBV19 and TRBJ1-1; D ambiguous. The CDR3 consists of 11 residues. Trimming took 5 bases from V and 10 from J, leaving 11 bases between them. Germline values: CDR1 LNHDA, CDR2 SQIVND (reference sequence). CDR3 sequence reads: CASSGSVAAFF. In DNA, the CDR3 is TGTGCCAGTAGTGGTTCAGTTGCAGCTTTCTTT.

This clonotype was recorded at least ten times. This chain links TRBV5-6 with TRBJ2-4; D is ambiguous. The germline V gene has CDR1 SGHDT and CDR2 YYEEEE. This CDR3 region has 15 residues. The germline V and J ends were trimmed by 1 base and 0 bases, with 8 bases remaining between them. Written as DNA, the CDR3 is TGTGCCAGCAGCTTGAGGAGCCTAGCCAAAAACATTCAGTACTTC. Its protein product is CASSLRSLAKNIQYF. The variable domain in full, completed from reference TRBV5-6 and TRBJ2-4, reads DAGVTQSPTHLIKTRGQQVTLRCSPKSGHDTVSWYQQALGQGPQFIFQYYEEEERQRGNFPDRFSGHQFPNYSSELNVNALLLGDSALYLCASSLRSLAKNIQYFGAGTRLSVL.

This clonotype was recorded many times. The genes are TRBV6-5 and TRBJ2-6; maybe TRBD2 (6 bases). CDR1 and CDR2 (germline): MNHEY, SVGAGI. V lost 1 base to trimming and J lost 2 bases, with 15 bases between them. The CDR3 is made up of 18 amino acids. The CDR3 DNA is TGTGCCAGCAGTTACTTCGGTGGGAGGTCAGCTGGGGCCAACGTCCTGACTTTC. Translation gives CASSYFGGRSAGANVLTF.

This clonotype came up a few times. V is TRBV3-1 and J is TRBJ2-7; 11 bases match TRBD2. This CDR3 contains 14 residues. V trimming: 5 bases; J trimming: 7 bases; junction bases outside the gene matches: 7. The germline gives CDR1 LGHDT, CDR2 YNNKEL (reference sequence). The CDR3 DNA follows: TGTGCCAGCAGCGCAACTAGCGGGGGTCGAGAGCAGTACTTC. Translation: CASSATSGGREQYF.

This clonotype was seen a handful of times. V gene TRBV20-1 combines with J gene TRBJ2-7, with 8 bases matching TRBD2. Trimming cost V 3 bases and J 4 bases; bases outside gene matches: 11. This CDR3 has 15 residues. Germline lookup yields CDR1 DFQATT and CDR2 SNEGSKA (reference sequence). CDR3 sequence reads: CSARPPRTSKYEQYF. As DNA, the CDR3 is TGCAGTGCTAGGCCCCCCCGGACTAGCAAATACGAGCAGTACTTC.

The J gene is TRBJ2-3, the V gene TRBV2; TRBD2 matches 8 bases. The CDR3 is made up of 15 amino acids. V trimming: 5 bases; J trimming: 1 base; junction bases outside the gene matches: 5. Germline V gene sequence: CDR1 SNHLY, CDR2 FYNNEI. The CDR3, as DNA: TGTGCCAGCAGTAGACTAGCGATGGGCACAGATACGCAGTATTTT. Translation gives CASSRLAMGTDTQYF.

CDR3 residues: CASTIYPRGDYEQYF. CDR3 bases: TGTGCCAGCACCATATACCCCCGGGGGGACTACGAGCAGTACTTC. This sequence joins TRBV7-9 and TRBJ2-7; 7 bases agree with TRBD2. V lost 7 bases to trimming and J lost 3 bases; unmatched junction nucleotides: 12. Germline lookup yields CDR1 SEHNR and CDR2 FQNEAQ (reference sequence). There are 15 residues in the CDR3.

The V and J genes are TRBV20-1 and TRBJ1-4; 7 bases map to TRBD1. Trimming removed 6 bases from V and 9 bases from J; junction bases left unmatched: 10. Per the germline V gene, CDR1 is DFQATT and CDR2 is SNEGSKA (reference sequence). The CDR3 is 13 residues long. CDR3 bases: TGCAGTGCCCCGACAGGGCCCACTCAAAAACTGTTTTTT. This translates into CSAPTGPTQKLFF.

The CDR3 loop reads CASRLQWTGSYEQYF. In DNA form, the CDR3 reads TGTGCCAGCAGATTACAGTGGACAGGCTCCTACGAGCAGTACTTC. The V gene is TRBV6-5, the J gene TRBJ2-7; 7 nucleotides match TRBD1. The V and J ends lost 6 bases and 0 bases, in that order; junction bases with no gene match: 8. Germline V gene data show CDR1 as MNHEY and CDR2 as SVGAGI. The CDR3 loop spans 15 amino acids.

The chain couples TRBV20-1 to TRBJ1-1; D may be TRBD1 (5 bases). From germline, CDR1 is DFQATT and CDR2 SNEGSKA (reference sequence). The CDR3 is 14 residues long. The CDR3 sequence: CSAQDPQLNTEAFF. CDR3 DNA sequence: TGCAGCGCACAGGACCCCCAACTGAACACTGAAGCTTTCTTT.

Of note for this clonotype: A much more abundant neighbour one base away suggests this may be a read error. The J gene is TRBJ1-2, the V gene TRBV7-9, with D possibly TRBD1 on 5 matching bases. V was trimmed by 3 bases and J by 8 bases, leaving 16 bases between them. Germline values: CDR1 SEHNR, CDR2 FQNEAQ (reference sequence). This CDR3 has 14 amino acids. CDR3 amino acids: CASSFLSGLGGYTF. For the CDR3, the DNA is TGTGCCAGCAGCTTTCTCTCAGGGTTGGGCGGCTACACCTTC.

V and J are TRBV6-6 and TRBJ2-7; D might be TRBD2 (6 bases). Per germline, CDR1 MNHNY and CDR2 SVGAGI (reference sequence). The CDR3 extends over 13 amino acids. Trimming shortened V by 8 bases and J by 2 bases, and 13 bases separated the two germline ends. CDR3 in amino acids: CASLLSGTYEQYF. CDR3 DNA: TGTGCCAGCCTACTTAGCGGTACCTACGAGCAGTACTTC.

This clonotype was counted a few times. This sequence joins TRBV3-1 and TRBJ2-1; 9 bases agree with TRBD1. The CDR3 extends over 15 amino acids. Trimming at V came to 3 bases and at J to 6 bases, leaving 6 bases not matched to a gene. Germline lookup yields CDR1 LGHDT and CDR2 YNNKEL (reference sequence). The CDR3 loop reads CASSHTGTGTNEQFF. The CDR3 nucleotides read TGTGCCAGCAGCCATACCGGGACAGGGACCAATGAGCAGTTCTTC.

CDR3 protein: CSASTGRGGNEQFF. DNA of the CDR3: TGCAGTGCTTCTACTGGGAGGGGAGGCAATGAGCAGTTCTTC. The V and J genes are TRBV20-1 and TRBJ2-1, with 7 nucleotides matching TRBD2. The CDR3 has 14 residues. Trimming took 5 bases from V and 6 from J; bases not matched to a gene: 10. Per the germline V gene, CDR1 is DFQATT and CDR2 is SNEGSKA (reference sequence).

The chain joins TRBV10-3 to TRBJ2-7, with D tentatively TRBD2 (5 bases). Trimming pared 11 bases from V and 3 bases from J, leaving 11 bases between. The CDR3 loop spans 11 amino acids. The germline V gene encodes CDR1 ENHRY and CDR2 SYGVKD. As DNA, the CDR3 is TGTGCCTCAGGACTGGACTACGAGCAGTACTTC. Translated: CASGLDYEQYF.

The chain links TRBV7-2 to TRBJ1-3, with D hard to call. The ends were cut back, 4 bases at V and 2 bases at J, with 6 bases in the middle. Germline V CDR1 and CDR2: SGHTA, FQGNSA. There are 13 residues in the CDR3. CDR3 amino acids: CASSSSPGNTIYF. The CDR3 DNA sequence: TGTGCCAGCAGCTCGTCTCCTGGAAACACCATATATTTT.

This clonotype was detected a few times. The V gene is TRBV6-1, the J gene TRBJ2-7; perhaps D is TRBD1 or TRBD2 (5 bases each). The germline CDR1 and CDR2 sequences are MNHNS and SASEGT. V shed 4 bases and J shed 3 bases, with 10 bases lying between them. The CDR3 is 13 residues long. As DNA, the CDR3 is TGTGCCAGCAGTGTGGGACCCTTCTACGAGCAGTACTTC. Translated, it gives CASSVGPFYEQYF.

The CDR3 is CASSLVGMDYEQYF. The CDR3 bases are TGTGCCAGCAGCTTAGTCGGGATGGATTACGAGCAGTACTTC. The V call is TRBV7-2, the J call TRBJ2-7; a possible D gene is TRBD2 (5 bases). The V gene lost 1 base and the J gene lost 4 bases, with 11 bases spanning the gap. This CDR3 region has 14 residues. The V gene's germline CDR1 is SGHTA and CDR2 FQGNSA.

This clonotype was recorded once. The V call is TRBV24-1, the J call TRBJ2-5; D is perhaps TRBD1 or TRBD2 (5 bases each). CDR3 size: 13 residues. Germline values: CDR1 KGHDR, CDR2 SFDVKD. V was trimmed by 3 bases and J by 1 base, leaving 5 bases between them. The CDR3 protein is CATSDGTQETQYF. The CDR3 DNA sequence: TGTGCCACCAGTGATGGGACCCAAGAGACCCAGTACTTC.

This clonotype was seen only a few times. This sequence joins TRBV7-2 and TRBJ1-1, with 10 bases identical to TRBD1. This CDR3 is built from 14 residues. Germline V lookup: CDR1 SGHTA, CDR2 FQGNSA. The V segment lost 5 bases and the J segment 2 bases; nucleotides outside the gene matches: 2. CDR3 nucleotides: TGTGCCAGCAGCGGACAGGGGGAAAACACTGAAGCTTTCTTT. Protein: CASSGQGENTEAFF.

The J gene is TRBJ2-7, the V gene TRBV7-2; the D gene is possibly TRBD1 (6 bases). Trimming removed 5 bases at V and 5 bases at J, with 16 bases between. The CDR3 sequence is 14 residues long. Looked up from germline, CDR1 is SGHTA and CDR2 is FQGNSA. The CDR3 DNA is TGTGCCAGCAGCCCCTCTCAGGGGTGGGACGAGCAGTACTTC. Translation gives CASSPSQGWDEQYF.

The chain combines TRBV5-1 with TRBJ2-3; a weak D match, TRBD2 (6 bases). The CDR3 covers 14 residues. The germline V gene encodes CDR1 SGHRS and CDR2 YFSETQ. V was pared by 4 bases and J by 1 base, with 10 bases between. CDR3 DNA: TGCGCCAGCAGCGCGACTAGTGGCACAGATACGCAGTATTTT. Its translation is CASSATSGTDTQYF.

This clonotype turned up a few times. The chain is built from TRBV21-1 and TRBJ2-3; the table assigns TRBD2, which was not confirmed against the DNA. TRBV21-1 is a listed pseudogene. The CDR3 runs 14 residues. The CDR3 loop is CASSSHLVLDTQYF. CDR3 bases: TGTGCCAGCAGCAGTCATCTAGTTTTAGATACGCAGTATTTT.

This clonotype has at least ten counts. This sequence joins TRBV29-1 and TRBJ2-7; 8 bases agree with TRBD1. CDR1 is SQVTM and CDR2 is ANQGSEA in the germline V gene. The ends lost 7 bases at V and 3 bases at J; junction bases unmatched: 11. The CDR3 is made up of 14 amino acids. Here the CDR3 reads CSGVGTGPLYEQYF. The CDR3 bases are TGCAGCGGGGTAGGGACAGGACCTCTCTACGAGCAGTACTTC.